A single sample is the source of the 17 T cell receptor beta chains below, sequenced in a study of beta chain features in type 1 diabetes. General study results and limits: Type 1 diabetes patients showed a moderate but significant shortening of TCRB CDR3s in all four CD4+ subsets.

Their cognate antigens are unknown. What was sequenced were expressed TCRB transcripts, since all of the isolated RNA had been reverse transcribed. This table comes from immunoSEQ multiplex PCR, and its TCRdb copy is limited to in-frame clones, with some not included. Seen here are some 350,000 clones, about 10% observed once, and the top ten hold 0.6%. The sequencing sample was made of central memory CD4+ T cells from blood. These receptors all stem from a man aged 30 to 39 with type 1 diabetes.

This rearrangement joins TRBV9 to TRBJ2-5; no reliable D call. The CDR3 runs 13 residues. The V gene lost 2 bases and the J gene lost 4 bases, with 9 bases spanning the gap. The germline CDR1 and CDR2 sequences are SGDLS and YYNGEE. CDR3 nucleotides: TGTGCCAGCAGCGTCCGCTCCGGAGAGACCCAGTACTTC. It codes for CASSVRSGETQYF.

There are a few counts of this clone. The chain carries TRBV18 and TRBJ2-1; 10 nucleotides agree with TRBD1. V lost 1 base, J lost 5 bases, and 2 bases stayed unmatched. In germline, CDR1 is KGHSH, CDR2 LQKENI. The CDR3 sequence is 15 residues long. CDR3 protein: CASSPRTGGDNEQFF. CDR3 coding DNA: TGTGCCAGCTCACCACGGACAGGGGGGGACAATGAGCAGTTCTTC.

This clone has a handful of counts. The rearrangement links TRBV5-1 to TRBJ2-7; no definite D call. This CDR3 region has 13 residues. Trimming removed 2 bases at V and 5 bases at J, with 11 bases between. CDR1 is SGHRS and CDR2 is YFSETQ in the germline V gene. DNA of the CDR3: TGCGCCAGCAGCTTAACCTCGGAAAACGAGCAGTACTTC. It is translated as CASSLTSENEQYF.

The rearrangement uses TRBV10-3 and TRBJ1-5; D might be TRBD1 (6 bases). This CDR3 has 16 amino acids. V was cut by 0 bases and J by 5 bases, with 14 bases left in between. Germline CDR1 and CDR2: ENHRY and SYGVKD. Written as DNA, the CDR3 is TGTGCCATCAGTGAGTCTAGCCGCGGGGGCCATCAGCCCCAGCATTTT. This codes for CAISESSRGGHQPQHF.

This clone showed up just a few times. The V call is TRBV6-6, the J call TRBJ2-7; the match to TRBD1 covers 8 bases. Losses at the gene ends were 7 bases for V and 2 bases for J; bases not matched to a gene: 10. This CDR3 region has 15 residues. Germline CDR1 MNHNY, CDR2 SVGAGI (reference sequence). Here the CDR3 reads CASKTAGTGPYEQYF. CDR3 nucleotide sequence: TGTGCCAGCAAAACCGCCGGGACAGGCCCCTACGAGCAGTACTTC.

This clone has a handful of counts. The CDR3 sequence: CAWSLQSNQPQHF. The DNA of the CDR3 is TGTGCCTGGAGTCTACAGAGCAATCAGCCCCAGCATTTT. V gene TRBV30 combines with J gene TRBJ1-5; D is ambiguous. V gave up 2 bases and J gave up 1 base, with 6 bases separating them. Germline V CDR1 and CDR2: GTSNPN, SVGIG (reference sequence). This CDR3 spans 13 amino acids.

This chain uses TRBV4-2 with TRBJ1-1, with D possibly matching TRBD1 (5 bases). Germline V lookup: CDR1 LGHNA, CDR2 YNFKEQ. With 7 bases removed from V and 6 bases from J, the gap between germline ends came to 15 bases. The CDR3 is made up of 13 amino acids. The CDR3 loop is CASTPSRGAEAFF. CDR3 DNA: TGTGCCAGCACCCCCAGTCGGGGGGCTGAAGCTTTCTTT.

This clone turned up a few times. This rearrangement joins TRBV7-8 to TRBJ2-7; perhaps TRBD1 as D (5 bases). CDR3 size: 13 residues. Trimming cost V 2 bases and J 3 bases, with 8 bases left between them. Germline assignment: CDR1 SGHVS and CDR2 FQNEAQ. This CDR3 reads CASSLQGGYEQYF. The CDR3 nucleotides are TGTGCCAGCAGCTTACAGGGCGGCTACGAGCAGTACTTC.

CDR3 DNA: TGCAGCGCTGGGACAGGGGGCGCCGGGTGGCAGTTCTTC. This gives the protein CSAGTGGAGWQFF. The chain couples TRBV29-1 to TRBJ2-1; 12 bases match TRBD1. Germline V lookup: CDR1 SQVTM, CDR2 ANQGSEA. J gave up 12 bases and V 7 bases, and 10 bases lay outside the gene matches. This CDR3 region has 13 residues.

The V gene is TRBV11-2, the J gene TRBJ1-2; D unresolved. The germline V gene encodes CDR1 SGHAT and CDR2 FQNNGV. The CDR3 has 11 residues. Deletions cut 5 bases from V and 8 bases from J, with 9 bases between. For the CDR3, the DNA is TGTGCCAGCAGCCAGGCTTACGGCTACACCTTC. Protein: CASSQAYGYTF.

This clone was counted between two and nine times. CDR3 coding DNA: TGTGCCAGCAGCCGCCAAGCCATCGAGGGGCCCCAGCATTTT. This codes for CASSRQAIEGPQHF. This chain uses TRBV7-8 with TRBJ1-5; unclear D gene. Looked up from germline, CDR1 is SGHVS and CDR2 is FQNEAQ. V was trimmed by 5 bases and J by 9 bases, leaving 17 bases between them. This CDR3 comprises 14 residues.

This clone appeared a few times. This rearrangement joins TRBV28 to TRBJ2-3; perhaps TRBD1 as D (6 bases). This CDR3 has 14 residues. The V and J ends lost 4 bases and 1 base respectively, with 9 bases between them. From germline, CDR1 is MDHEN and CDR2 SYDVKM. Here the CDR3 reads CASSSRTGTDTQYF. CDR3 bases: TGTGCCAGCAGTTCCAGGACAGGCACAGATACGCAGTATTTT.

This chain uses TRBV11-2 with TRBJ2-2, with TRBD2 matching over 8 bases. The CDR3 is 15 amino acids. The V segment lost 2 bases and the J segment 5 bases; nucleotides outside the gene matches: 4. Germline values: CDR1 SGHAT, CDR2 FQNNGV. This CDR3 reads CASSLSGSGTGELFF. The CDR3 bases are TGTGCCAGCAGCTTAAGCGGGAGCGGGACCGGGGAGCTGTTTTTT.

This clone was counted a few times. This chain uses TRBV30 with TRBJ1-2; D is unclear. Germline V gene lookup returns CDR1 GTSNPN and CDR2 SVGIG (reference sequence). V was pared by 0 bases and J by 8 bases, with 13 bases between. The CDR3 sequence is 13 residues long. The CDR3 coding sequence is TGTGCCTGGAGTGTAAGCCACGATCTAGGCTACACCTTC. This sequence encodes CAWSVSHDLGYTF.

The chain employs TRBV7-3 and TRBJ2-1; D tentatively reads TRBD1 or TRBD2 (6 bases each). Looked up from germline, CDR1 is SGHTA and CDR2 is FQGTGA. The CDR3 runs 19 residues. Trimming stripped 5 bases from V and 1 base from J, with 24 bases between. The CDR3: CASSQDKRRGSESYNEQFF. The CDR3 DNA is TGTGCCAGCAGCCAAGATAAGAGGAGGGGGAGTGAATCCTACAATGAGCAGTTCTTC.

The chain links TRBV7-2 to TRBJ2-1, with D tentatively TRBD1 or TRBD2 (5 bases each). The germline V gene encodes CDR1 SGHTA and CDR2 FQGNSA. Trimming removed 10 bases from V and 8 bases from J, with 9 bases in between. This CDR3 contains 10 residues. The CDR3 reads CATLGDEQFF. The CDR3 region has the DNA TGTGCCACTCTGGGGGATGAGCAGTTCTTC.

There are a few counts of this clone. V gene TRBV10-1 combines with J gene TRBJ2-3; no definite D call. Germline V CDR1 and CDR2: WNHNN, SYGVQD (reference sequence). Deletions cut 2 bases from V and 3 bases from J, with 9 bases between. This CDR3 contains 14 residues. CDR3 loop: CASSESGPTDTQYF. The CDR3 region has the DNA TGCGCCAGCAGTGAGAGTGGGCCGACAGATACGCAGTATTTT.